A single sample gave rise to the 27 T cell receptor beta chains below, sequenced in a study of cytomegalovirus exposure and HLA in healthy donors. 60 Vbeta and 13 Jbeta primers were used in PCR. Sequencing was performed with immunoSEQ multiplex PCR; in TCRdb, only in-frame clones are kept and a portion is missing. This listing includes under 120,000 clones. Material: PBMCs. Receptors originate from a man between 45 and 60 years old in good health and CMV-seronegative.

The chain employs TRBV9 and TRBJ2-7; 7 bases map to TRBD2. The trim removed 0 bases at V and 7 bases at J, leaving 13 bases unmatched. The CDR3 extends over 16 amino acids. Per germline, CDR1 SGDLS and CDR2 YYNGEE. The CDR3 is CASSVGLASGGWEQYF. The CDR3 DNA follows: TGTGCCAGCAGCGTAGGTTTGGCTAGCGGAGGCTGGGAGCAGTACTTC.

This chain links TRBV13 with TRBJ2-2; 7 nucleotides line up with TRBD1. V was clipped by 7 bases and J by 0 bases; unmatched bases: 8. This CDR3 comprises 16 residues. In germline, CDR1 is PRHDT, CDR2 FYEKMQ (reference sequence). CDR3 coding DNA: TGTGCCAGCATCCAATCGGGACAGACGAACACCGGGGAGCTGTTTTTT. As protein: CASIQSGQTNTGELFF.

The chain couples TRBV5-1 to TRBJ2-5, with TRBD1 as a possible D gene (6 bases). Germline CDR1 SGHRS, CDR2 YFSETQ. V lost 4 bases to trimming and J lost 4 bases, with 14 bases between them. The CDR3 runs to 14 residues. The CDR3 DNA follows: TGCGCCAGCAGCCTGATCGGGACATTAGAGACCCAGTACTTC. It encodes CASSLIGTLETQYF.

The V and J genes are TRBV18 and TRBJ1-3, with D uncertain. Deletions cut 2 bases from V and 4 bases from J, with 9 bases between. Germline CDR1 and CDR2: KGHSH and LQKENI. The CDR3 is made up of 14 amino acids. CDR3 region: CASSPSPEGNTIYF. The CDR3 nucleotides are TGTGCCAGCTCACCAAGTCCGGAGGGAAACACCATATATTTT.

V usage is TRBV5-1 and J usage is TRBJ2-7; 11 bases align to TRBD1. After removal of 5 bases from V and 7 bases from J, the junction contained 8 bases not matched to a gene. The length of the CDR3 is 14 residues. Germline V gives CDR1 SGHRS, CDR2 YFSETQ. As DNA, the CDR3 is TGCGCCAGCAGAACCGGACAGGGGGCGCAAGAGCAGTACTTC. This codes for CASRTGQGAQEQYF.

V usage is TRBV7-2 and J usage is TRBJ1-1; 7 bases fit TRBD1. This CDR3 contains 13 residues. CDR1 and CDR2 (germline): SGHTA, FQGNSA. The junction had 11 bases not matched to a gene; V was cut back by 6 bases and J by 10 bases. The chain's CDR3 is CASSPGGAGGAFF. The DNA for the CDR3 is TGTGCCAGCAGTCCCGGGGGGGCAGGGGGAGCTTTCTTT. The full variable domain, in which reference TRBV7-2 and TRBJ1-1 provide the parts outside the CDR3, is GAGVSQSPSNKVTEKGKDVELRCDPISGHTALYWYRQSLGQGLEFLIYFQGNSAPDKSGLPSDRFSAERTGGSVSTLTIQRTQQEDSAVYLCASSPGGAGGAFFGQGTRLTVV.

This rearrangement joins TRBV9 to TRBJ2-1; 8 bases match TRBD1. V lost 3 bases and J lost 0; bases outside the gene matches: 11. Looked up from germline, CDR1 is SGDLS and CDR2 is YYNGEE. The CDR3 consists of 18 residues. The CDR3: CASSASLQGGSSYNEQFF. CDR3 DNA: TGTGCCAGCAGCGCTTCACTACAGGGGGGAAGCTCCTACAATGAGCAGTTCTTC. Complete variable domain (other parts from reference TRBV9 and TRBJ2-1): DSGVTQTPKHLITATGQRVTLRCSPRSGDLSVYWYQQSLDQGLQFLIQYYNGEERAKGNILERFSAQQFPDLHSELNLSSLELGDSALYFCASSASLQGGSSYNEQFFGPGTRLTVL.

V usage is TRBV15 and J usage is TRBJ2-3; 13 bases agree with TRBD2. Looked up from germline, CDR1 is LNHNV and CDR2 is YYDKDF (reference sequence). The CDR3 is made up of 15 amino acids. The V segment lost 0 bases and the J segment 14 bases; nucleotides outside the gene matches: 8. The chain's CDR3 is CATSRDSTSGGNRYF. CDR3 DNA sequence: TGTGCCACCAGCAGAGATTCGACTAGCGGGGGGAATCGGTATTTT.

The rearrangement uses TRBV18 and TRBJ1-2; D gene unclear. The CDR3 is 14 residues long. Trimming removed 2 bases at V and 2 bases at J, with 9 bases between. Germline CDR1 and CDR2: KGHSH and LQKENI. The CDR3 loop is CASSPEGQNYGYTF. Here the CDR3 DNA reads TGTGCCAGCTCACCAGAGGGTCAGAACTATGGCTACACCTTC.

The chain is built from TRBV5-1 and TRBJ1-1; D might be TRBD1 (5 bases). The germline CDR1 and CDR2 sequences are SGHRS and YFSETQ. The CDR3 extends over 12 amino acids. The ends were cut back, 3 bases at V and 8 bases at J, with 11 bases in the middle. This CDR3 is CASSWAGGEAFF. DNA of the CDR3: TGCGCCAGCAGCTGGGCCGGGGGAGAAGCTTTCTTT. Drawing the rest from reference TRBV5-1 and TRBJ1-1, the complete variable domain is KAGVTQTPRYLIKTRGQQVTLSCSPISGHRSVSWYQQTPGQGLQFLFEYFSETQRNKGNFPGRFSGRQFSNSRSEMNVSTLELGDSALYLCASSWAGGEAFFGQGTRLTVV.

The rearrangement joins TRBV25-1 to TRBJ1-1; tentatively, D is TRBD1 (5 bases). V lost 1 base and J 5 bases, leaving 14 bases between the germline ends. The CDR3 runs 15 residues. Germline V CDR1 and CDR2: MGHDK, SYGVNS. The CDR3 DNA reads as TGTGCCAGCAGTGAATTAAGGGGCGCGAGGACTGAAGCTTTCTTT. Amino acids: CASSELRGARTEAFF.

The V gene is TRBV5-1, the J gene TRBJ2-3; 9 bases align to TRBD1. The trim removed 4 bases at V and 1 base at J, leaving 7 bases unmatched. Germline CDR1 and CDR2: SGHRS and YFSETQ. This CDR3 is built from 16 residues. The CDR3 here is CASSRTGGYGTDTQYF. CDR3 bases: TGCGCCAGCAGCCGAACAGGGGGCTACGGCACAGATACGCAGTATTTT.

The CDR3 loop reads CASSLETQGARRTEAFF. In nucleotides, the CDR3 is TGCGCCAGCAGCTTAGAAACTCAGGGGGCGAGACGCACTGAAGCTTTCTTT. The chain employs TRBV10-2 and TRBJ1-1; 8 positions agree with TRBD1. Germline V CDR1 and CDR2: WSHSY, SAAADI. This CDR3 comprises 17 residues. V gave up 6 bases and J gave up 4 bases; unmatched junction bases: 16.

The V call is TRBV11-3, the J call TRBJ1-1; D perhaps matches TRBD1 (6 bases). Germline assignment: CDR1 SGHNT and CDR2 YENEEA. This CDR3 comprises 14 residues. Trimming stripped 5 bases from V and 0 bases from J, with 10 bases between. For the CDR3, the DNA is TGTGCCAGCAGCCAGGGACAAATGAACACTGAAGCTTTCTTT. It yields the protein CASSQGQMNTEAFF.

V usage is TRBV5-4 and J usage is TRBJ2-7; 7 bases agree with TRBD2. The CDR3 length is 14 residues. V lost 4 bases, J lost 2 bases, and 6 bases stayed unmatched. Looked up from germline, CDR1 is SGHNT and CDR2 is YYREEE (reference sequence). CDR3 bases: TGTGCCAGCAGCGGGGAGGGGACCCCCTACGAGCAGTACTTC. This codes for CASSGEGTPYEQYF.

The J gene is TRBJ1-4, the V gene TRBV13; weak D call: TRBD1 (6 bases). V was trimmed by 5 bases and J by 0 bases, leaving 10 bases between them. Germline lookup yields CDR1 PRHDT and CDR2 FYEKMQ (reference sequence). This CDR3 is 15 amino acids long. CDR3 DNA sequence: TGTGCCAGCAGCCTTAGGGGGACAACTAATGAAAAACTGTTTTTT. It codes for CASSLRGTTNEKLFF.

The chain couples TRBV5-1 to TRBJ2-2; 8 bases are shared with TRBD1. The CDR3 contains 15 residues. Germline-derived CDR1 and CDR2 are SGHRS and YFSETQ. Unmatched junction bases numbered 8, after V lost 4 bases and J lost 6 bases. CDR3 sequence: CASSEGTGGAGELFF. The CDR3, as DNA: TGCGCCAGCAGCGAAGGGACAGGTGGGGCCGGGGAGCTGTTTTTT.

The chain joins TRBV5-1 to TRBJ2-3, with TRBD2 matching over 8 bases. This CDR3 has 15 amino acids. Germline CDR1 and CDR2: SGHRS and YFSETQ. Germline trimming cut 4 bases from V and 7 bases from J; bases unmatched to any gene: 11. This chain's CDR3 is CASSGEGLDSYTQYF. For the CDR3, the DNA is TGCGCCAGCAGCGGGGAGGGACTAGATAGTTATACGCAGTATTTT.

CDR3 loop: CASSSRFNEKLFF. Written as DNA, the CDR3 is TGTGCCAGCAGCTCGAGGTTCAATGAAAAACTGTTTTTT. J is TRBJ1-4 and V is TRBV13; D is uncertain. The V gene's germline CDR1 is PRHDT and CDR2 FYEKMQ (reference sequence). CDR3 length: 13 amino acids. Between the trimmed V and J ends, which lost 4 bases and 5 bases, there was a span of 8 bases.

The chain employs TRBV6-1 and TRBJ1-1; TRBD1 is a possible D gene (5 bases). Germline CDR1 and CDR2: MNHNS and SASEGT. This CDR3 has 15 amino acids. Trimming cost V 2 bases and J 6 bases, with 16 bases left between them. CDR3: CASSEWGGLRAEAFF. CDR3 coding DNA: TGTGCCAGCAGTGAATGGGGGGGGTTGAGGGCTGAAGCTTTCTTT.

The chain has TRBV10-3 and TRBJ2-1; TRBD2 matches at 10 bases. This CDR3 is 14 amino acids long. J gave up 4 bases and V 3 bases, and 0 bases lay outside the gene matches. The germline V gene has CDR1 ENHRY and CDR2 SYGVKD. The CDR3 region is CAISEAGGYNEQFF. The CDR3 DNA is TGTGCCATCAGTGAAGCGGGAGGGTACAATGAGCAGTTCTTC.

The chain combines TRBV5-1 with TRBJ2-6; D call uncertain. V was clipped by 4 bases and J by 4 bases, with 9 bases between them. Germline CDR1 and CDR2: SGHRS and YFSETQ. The CDR3 spans 14 residues. CDR3 nucleotide sequence: TGCGCCAGCAGCACTATATCCGGGGCCAACGTCCTGACTTTC. Translated, it gives CASSTISGANVLTF.

The chain couples TRBV2 to TRBJ2-1, with D unclear. Trimming took 6 bases from V and 8 from J, leaving 8 bases between them. Germline CDR1 and CDR2: SNHLY and FYNNEI. The CDR3 is 11 amino acids. CDR3 sequence reads: CASRRVDEQFF. Here the CDR3 DNA reads TGTGCCAGCAGACGGGTCGATGAGCAGTTCTTC.

Written as DNA, the CDR3 is TGTGCCAGCAGCTCCGACAGGGGGCTGGTTGGCTACACCTTC. Its protein is CASSSDRGLVGYTF. V and J are TRBV9 and TRBJ1-2, with 10 bases matching TRBD1. CDR3 length: 14 residues. After removal of 4 bases from V and 7 bases from J, the junction contained 7 bases not matched to a gene. The germline gives CDR1 SGDLS, CDR2 YYNGEE.

This chain links TRBV5-1 with TRBJ1-2; 7 bases line up with TRBD1. The CDR3 is 14 amino acids. The J segment lost 4 bases and the V segment lost 3 bases, leaving 6 bases of the junction unmatched. Germline CDR1 SGHRS, CDR2 YFSETQ. CDR3 DNA sequence: TGCGCCAGCAGCTCGGGACAGCCAACCTATGGCTACACCTTC. Amino acids: CASSSGQPTYGYTF.

V is TRBV19 and J is TRBJ1-1, with unresolved D. The V end was cut by 6 bases, the J end by 0 bases, with 8 bases between. CDR1 and CDR2 (germline): LNHDA, SQIVND (reference sequence). The CDR3 sequence is 13 residues long. The CDR3 region has the DNA TGTGCCAGTAGGACACCCATGAACACTGAAGCTTTCTTT. Residues: CASRTPMNTEAFF.

CDR3 bases: TGTGCCAGCAGCTTCTCCCGGGGACAGCCTTTGTACGAGCAGTACTTC. Translating it yields CASSFSRGQPLYEQYF. The chain is built from TRBV5-8 and TRBJ2-7; 7 bases line up with TRBD1. The CDR3 is 16 residues long. V was clipped by 2 bases and J by 4 bases; unmatched bases: 12. The germline V gene has CDR1 SGHTS and CDR2 YDEGEE.